The next 32 T cell receptor beta chains were all read from a single sample in a study of cytomegalovirus exposure and HLA in healthy donors. PCR involved 60 Vbeta and 13 Jbeta primers. The table came from immunoSEQ multiplex PCR; TCRdb's copy has only in-frame clones and leaves some out. Recorded for this sample: about 160,000 clones. The specimen was PBMCs. The receptors stem from a woman aged 55-70 years in good health and CMV-seronegative.

The rearrangement joins TRBV12-5 to TRBJ1-5; 7 nucleotides line up with TRBD1. The CDR3 is 15 amino acids. The V gene's germline CDR1 is LGHNT and CDR2 FRNRAP. V lost 6 bases, J lost 0 bases, and 5 bases stayed unmatched. CDR3 nucleotides: TGTGCTAGTGGGACAACAGGGGATAGCAATCAGCCCCAGCATTTT. Protein product: CASGTTGDSNQPQHF.

V usage is TRBV7-9 and J usage is TRBJ2-5; 10 bases map to TRBD2. CDR1 SEHNR and CDR2 FQNEAQ come from the germline V gene (reference sequence). Losses at the gene ends were 5 bases for V and 2 bases for J; bases not matched to a gene: 5. This CDR3 region has 15 residues. In DNA form, the CDR3 reads TGTGCCAGCAGCCATACTAGCGGGGAGCAAGAGACCCAGTACTTC. It encodes CASSHTSGEQETQYF.

J is TRBJ2-3 and V is TRBV7-7; the D gene is possibly TRBD2 (5 bases). The length of the CDR3 is 15 residues. Between the trimmed V and J ends, which lost 1 base and 0 bases, there was a span of 8 bases. Per the germline V gene, CDR1 is SSHAT and CDR2 is FNYEAQ (reference sequence). The CDR3 DNA is TGTGCCAGCAGCTTAGTTCGGGGTAGCACAGATACGCAGTATTTT. This codes for CASSLVRGSTDTQYF.

This chain connects TRBV7-8 to TRBJ1-2, with D unclear. This CDR3 is built from 14 residues. V dropped 5 bases and J dropped 5 bases, with 15 bases sitting between them. In germline, CDR1 is SGHVS, CDR2 FQNEAQ. The CDR3 nucleotides are TGTGCCAGCAGCCCCCCGTGGCAGGATTATGGCTACACCTTC. It specifies CASSPPWQDYGYTF.

The chain is built from TRBV5-4 and TRBJ2-2; possibly TRBD1 for D (5 bases). This CDR3 has 16 amino acids. Germline CDR1 is SGHNT and CDR2 is YYREEE (reference sequence). Deletions cut 4 bases from V and 3 bases from J, with 16 bases between. The CDR3 region is CASSLRTAGHTGELFF. DNA for the CDR3: TGTGCCAGCAGCCTACGGACGGCAGGGCACACCGGGGAGCTGTTTTTT.

The chain recombines TRBV27 with TRBJ1-4, with D perhaps matching TRBD1 (5 bases). The V gene lost 9 bases and the J gene lost 5 bases, with 22 bases spanning the gap. The length of the CDR3 is 16 residues. Germline lookup yields CDR1 MNHEY and CDR2 SMNVEV (reference sequence). CDR3 DNA: TGTGCCAGTTCTGGGGCAGGGATCTTAAGGAATGAAAAACTGTTTTTT. As protein: CASSGAGILRNEKLFF.

The chain joins TRBV27 to TRBJ2-7, with 10 bases lining up with TRBD2. The germline CDR1 and CDR2 sequences are MNHEY and SMNVEV (reference sequence). CDR3 length: 15 amino acids. V shed 4 bases and J 7 bases; nucleotides not matched to a gene: 10. For the CDR3, the DNA is TGTGCCAGCAGTTCGTCAGCGGGAGGGGTTTGGGAGCAGTACTTC. It is translated as CASSSSAGGVWEQYF.

V is TRBV9 and J is TRBJ2-3, with D perhaps matching TRBD2 (6 bases). The CDR3 contains 13 residues. Germline CDR1 reads SGDLS; CDR2 reads YYNGEE. Trimming pared 3 bases from V and 4 bases from J, leaving 9 bases between. The CDR3, as DNA: TGTGCCAGCAGCGCACGACTAGCAGATACGCAGTATTTT. Residues: CASSARLADTQYF. The entire variable domain, with the rest obtained from reference TRBV9 and TRBJ2-3, is as follows: DSGVTQTPKHLITATGQRVTLRCSPRSGDLSVYWYQQSLDQGLQFLIQYYNGEERAKGNILERFSAQQFPDLHSELNLSSLELGDSALYFCASSARLADTQYFGPGTRLTVL.

This chain joins TRBV15 and TRBJ2-7; TRBD1 matches 8 bases. This CDR3 contains 14 residues. V gave up 7 bases and J gave up 4 bases; unmatched junction bases: 9. Germline V lookup: CDR1 LNHNV, CDR2 YYDKDF (reference sequence). The CDR3 DNA sequence: TGTGCCACCATCAGGGGGCGAAGGGAATACGAGCAGTACTTC. This gives the protein CATIRGRREYEQYF.

The chain joins TRBV4-3 to TRBJ1-1; the D gene is possibly TRBD1 (6 bases). Trimming cost V 1 base and J 0 bases, with 9 bases left between them. The germline gives CDR1 LGHNA, CDR2 YSLEER. The CDR3 is 15 residues long. The CDR3 bases are TGCGCCAGCAGCCAAGGAGGGGGAATGAACACTGAAGCTTTCTTT. It codes for CASSQGGGMNTEAFF.

The V gene is TRBV6-5, the J gene TRBJ2-7, with 7 bases lining up with TRBD2. The germline CDR1 and CDR2 sequences are MNHEY and SVGAGI. The CDR3 sequence is 14 residues long. V was pared by 6 bases and J by 0 bases, with 5 bases of the junction left unmatched. The CDR3 DNA is TGTGCCAGCAGCCGCGGGGGTTACTCCTACGAGCAGTACTTC. Protein product: CASSRGGYSYEQYF.

This chain joins TRBV29-1 and TRBJ1-5; TRBD1 matches at 10 bases. After removal of 7 bases from V and 7 bases from J, the junction contained 7 bases not matched to a gene. Per the germline V gene, CDR1 is SQVTM and CDR2 is ANQGSEA. The CDR3 length is 13 residues. The CDR3 bases are TGCAGCGCCCGACAGGGGGCTAACCAGCCCCAGCATTTT. It encodes CSARQGANQPQHF.

The chain recombines TRBV27 with TRBJ2-7, with 7 bases lining up with TRBD1. Germline CDR1 reads MNHEY; CDR2 reads SMNVEV (reference sequence). The V and J ends lost 5 bases and 0 bases, in that order; junction bases with no gene match: 1. The CDR3 has 13 residues. This CDR3 is CASSNRGSYEQYF. CDR3 DNA: TGTGCCAGCAGTAACAGGGGCTCCTACGAGCAGTACTTC.

The CDR3 region is CASSQRLAGLIPYEQYF. In DNA, the CDR3 is TGTGCCAGCAGCCAAAGACTAGCGGGCCTAATCCCCTACGAGCAGTACTTC. This chain uses TRBV4-2 with TRBJ2-7; TRBD2 aligns across 10 bases. The CDR3 has 17 amino acids. Per the germline V gene, CDR1 is LGHNA and CDR2 is YNFKEQ. With V trimmed by 2 bases and J by 2 bases, 9 bases remained unmatched.

The genes are TRBV18 and TRBJ2-6; the match to TRBD2 covers 7 bases. CDR1 and CDR2 from the germline V gene are KGHSH and LQKENI. V trimming: 3 bases; J trimming: 0 bases; junction bases outside the gene matches: 8. The length of the CDR3 is 18 residues. CDR3 DNA sequence: TGTGCCAGCTCACCCTTTCCCGGGGGGAACTCTGGGGCCAACGTCCTGACTTTC. Its protein product is CASSPFPGGNSGANVLTF.

This chain links TRBV4-3 with TRBJ2-3, with 9 bases that match TRBD1. The CDR3 extends over 22 amino acids. Unmatched junction bases numbered 24, after V lost 4 bases and J lost 1 base. Germline values: CDR1 LGHNA, CDR2 YSLEER. The CDR3 region is CASSPRRRKQGARGFGTDTQYF. In DNA form, the CDR3 reads TGCGCCAGCAGCCCGCGCCGGAGGAAACAGGGGGCAAGAGGGTTCGGCACAGATACGCAGTATTTT.

The CDR3: CASSGGSYGYTF. The CDR3 DNA is TGTGCCAGCAGCGGCGGGAGCTATGGCTACACCTTC. The chain employs TRBV9 and TRBJ1-2, with D unresolved. The V gene lost 3 bases and the J gene lost 4 bases, with 7 bases spanning the gap. CDR1 and CDR2 (germline): SGDLS, YYNGEE. The CDR3 is 12 residues long.

The chain links TRBV11-2 to TRBJ1-1; D is ambiguous. CDR3 length: 13 amino acids. With 8 bases removed from V and 1 base from J, the gap between germline ends came to 11 bases. Germline-derived CDR1 and CDR2 are SGHAT and FQNNGV. The CDR3 DNA follows: TGTGCCAGCGGTTTGAGAGGGAACACTGAAGCTTTCTTT. Protein sequence: CASGLRGNTEAFF.

As to this clone: Sequence at one end of the junction differs from germline and may be a read error. This sample includes further DNA sequences coding for the same CDR3. The rearrangement joins TRBV7-8 to TRBJ2-1; 7 bases are a match to TRBD1. There are 15 residues in the CDR3. Germline CDR1 is SGHVS and CDR2 is FQNEAQ. CDR3 coding DNA: TGTGCCAGCAGCTTATACCCTCAGGGGGACAACGAGCAGTTCTTC. The encoded protein is CASSLYPQGDNEQFF.

J is TRBJ1-1 and V is TRBV7-6; TRBD1 agrees at 8 bases. The trim removed 4 bases at V and 4 bases at J, leaving 5 bases unmatched. The CDR3 totals 14 residues. CDR1 and CDR2 (germline): SGHVS, FNYEAQ. This CDR3 reads CASSSQGAGTEAFF. CDR3 DNA sequence: TGTGCCAGCAGCTCGCAGGGGGCTGGCACTGAAGCTTTCTTT.

This chain uses TRBV7-9 with TRBJ1-1, with a possible D match to TRBD1 (6 bases). V was pared by 6 bases and J by 1 base, with 15 bases between. The CDR3 has 15 amino acids. The germline V gene encodes CDR1 SEHNR and CDR2 FQNEAQ (reference sequence). Here the CDR3 reads CASRSTGTPNTEAFF. In DNA, the CDR3 is TGTGCCAGCAGGTCCACCGGGACACCGAACACTGAAGCTTTCTTT.

This sequence joins TRBV5-1 and TRBJ2-1, with D tentatively TRBD2 (6 bases). V was trimmed by 0 bases and J by 0 bases, leaving 13 bases between them. CDR1 and CDR2 from the germline V gene are SGHRS and YFSETQ. CDR3 length: 17 residues. The CDR3 region is CASSLATSTSSYNEQFF. The DNA for the CDR3 is TGCGCCAGCAGCTTGGCTACTAGCACCAGCTCCTACAATGAGCAGTTCTTC. Full variable domain (remainder filled in from reference TRBV5-1 and TRBJ2-1): KAGVTQTPRYLIKTRGQQVTLSCSPISGHRSVSWYQQTPGQGLQFLFEYFSETQRNKGNFPGRFSGRQFSNSRSEMNVSTLELGDSALYLCASSLATSTSSYNEQFFGPGTRLTVL.

V gene TRBV6-5 combines with J gene TRBJ1-1; D may be TRBD1 (5 bases). The V and J ends lost 2 bases and 2 bases respectively, with 9 bases between them. CDR3 length: 14 amino acids. The germline V gene has CDR1 MNHEY and CDR2 SVGAGI. CDR3 DNA: TGTGCCAGCAGTTACGGGGGGGAAAACACTGAAGCTTTCTTT. Translating it yields CASSYGGENTEAFF.

The V and J genes are TRBV5-1 and TRBJ2-3; tentative D call: TRBD2 (5 bases). The CDR3 has 14 residues. CDR1 and CDR2 (germline): SGHRS, YFSETQ. V was cut by 2 bases and J by 2 bases, with 9 bases left in between. Here the CDR3 reads CASSFRETTDTQYF. Written as DNA, the CDR3 is TGCGCCAGCAGCTTCCGGGAAACCACAGATACGCAGTATTTT.

The chain couples TRBV5-6 to TRBJ2-5; TRBD2 is a possible D gene (6 bases). The germline CDR1 and CDR2 sequences are SGHDT and YYEEEE. The CDR3 has 14 amino acids. V shed 5 bases and J shed 2 bases, with 13 bases lying between them. CDR3 DNA sequence: TGTGCCAGCAGTCTTGGAGGGGATCAAGAGACCCAGTACTTC. It codes for CASSLGGDQETQYF.

This chain links TRBV7-8 with TRBJ2-7; maybe TRBD2 (6 bases). CDR3 length: 15 amino acids. Trimming cost V 0 bases and J 4 bases, with 13 bases left between them. CDR1 SGHVS and CDR2 FQNEAQ come from the germline V gene. CDR3 protein: CASSLASGDRYEQYF. Written as DNA, the CDR3 is TGTGCCAGCAGCTTAGCGTCGGGAGATAGGTACGAGCAGTACTTC.

V gene TRBV5-4 combines with J gene TRBJ1-2; possible D gene TRBD1, 5 bases. V gave up 2 bases and J gave up 2 bases, with 7 bases separating them. CDR3 length: 13 residues. The germline V gene has CDR1 SGHNT and CDR2 YYREEE (reference sequence). CDR3 coding DNA: TGTGCCAGCAGCTTTCCAGGGAACTATGGCTACACCTTC. This encodes CASSFPGNYGYTF.

This chain uses TRBV10-2 with TRBJ2-5; 8 bases match TRBD1. V was pared by 3 bases and J by 1 base, with 7 bases of the junction left unmatched. Germline V CDR1 and CDR2: WSHSY, SAAADI. The CDR3 has 16 amino acids. CDR3 DNA: TGCGCCAGCAGTGACTGGACAGGGTTCTCCCAAGAGACCCAGTACTTC. This sequence encodes CASSDWTGFSQETQYF.

This sequence joins TRBV7-3 and TRBJ2-5; 11 bases line up with TRBD2. The V segment lost 5 bases and the J segment 3 bases; nucleotides outside the gene matches: 2. This CDR3 is built from 14 residues. CDR1 and CDR2 (germline): SGHTA, FQGTGA. In DNA, the CDR3 is TGTGCCAGCAGCATGGGACTAGCGGAAGAGACCCAGTACTTC. Translated: CASSMGLAEETQYF.

The chain carries TRBV18 and TRBJ1-3; a possible D gene is TRBD1 (5 bases). The germline V and J ends were trimmed by 3 bases and 7 bases, with 10 bases remaining between them. The CDR3 covers 13 residues. CDR1 is KGHSH, CDR2 LQKENI, per germline. This CDR3 is CASSPGLRNTIYF. The CDR3 nucleotides are TGTGCCAGCTCACCGGGGCTTCGGAACACCATATATTTT. The variable domain in full, with the rest retrieved from reference TRBV18 and TRBJ1-3, is NAGVMQNPRHLVRRRGQEARLRCSPMKGHSHVYWYRQLPEEGLKFMVYLQKENIIDESGMPKERFSAEFPKEGPSILRIQQVVRGDSAAYFCASSPGLRNTIYFGEGSWLTVV.

This chain uses TRBV5-6 with TRBJ2-5, with D perhaps matching TRBD2 (5 bases). In germline, CDR1 is SGHDT, CDR2 YYEEEE. Trimming cost V 6 bases and J 3 bases, with 15 bases left between them. This CDR3 spans 14 amino acids. The CDR3 reads CASTRRGPEETQYF. The CDR3 coding sequence is TGTGCCAGCACCCGGAGAGGGCCGGAAGAGACCCAGTACTTC.

V and J are TRBV6-5 and TRBJ1-2; perhaps TRBD1 as D (5 bases). This CDR3 has 16 residues. Trimming cost V 0 bases and J 5 bases, with 16 bases left between them. CDR1 and CDR2 (germline): MNHEY, SVGAGI. This CDR3 reads CASSYSGVDRGYGYTF. In DNA form, the CDR3 reads TGTGCCAGCAGTTACTCTGGGGTAGATAGGGGTTATGGCTACACCTTC.